This T cell receptor beta chain emerged from a study of cytomegalovirus exposure and HLA in healthy donors. While unrecorded immune exposures were likely, the donors were nominally healthy when sampled. The PCR contained 60 Vbeta and 13 Jbeta primers. Profiling relied on immunoSEQ multiplex PCR, and the TCRdb table lists in-frame clones only, not all of them. The profile covers more than 110,000 clones, with approximately 80% appearing a single time and around 4.9% taken by the ten largest. This clone was found once. CDR1 is SGHNT, CDR2 YENEEA, per germline. CDR3 length equals 15 residues. J lost 6 bases, V lost 3 bases, and 7 bases had no gene match.

The TCR comes from a male donor in good health and CMV-seronegative. The chain recombines TRBV11-3 with TRBJ2-3; 9 bases agree with TRBD1. The sequencing input was PBMCs. DNA for the CDR3: TGTGCCAGCAGCTTCGGTGGACAGGGGTGGGATACGCAGTATTTT. Translated, it gives CASSFGGQGWDTQYF.